The clone carrying this TCR beta chain was seen only a few times. Its antigen is undetermined. The data stem from a study of T-cell reconstitution after alpha-beta-depleted transplantation in children. General observations from the study: Reported findings indicate that, about two months after transplant, alpha-beta T cells came from several hundred expanded clones, which were derived from non-depleted graft cells. One year after transplant, T-cell counts and diversity came mostly from newly produced T cells.

Researchers prepared the TCRbeta library using unique molecular identifiers, the study reports. TCRdb re-analysed the PCR reads in MiXCR, keeping a single row per CDR3 protein. The sample lists 90,000 to 100,000 distinct CDR3 sequences; roughly a quarter were seen once. The CDR3 has 16 amino acids. The V gene lost 6 bases and the J gene lost 3 bases, with 20 bases spanning the gap. CDR1 is SGHKS, CDR2 YYEKEE, per germline (reference sequence). This TCR was recovered from a boy between 2 and 10 years old with acute lymphoblastic leukemia, due to receive a stem cell transplant. The sequencing here drew on PBMCs, taken before TCRalphabeta/CD19-depleted stem cell transplant. V usage is TRBV5-5 and J usage is TRBJ2-3, with D possibly matching TRBD2 (6 bases). The CDR3 DNA reads as TGTGCCAGCACCCCTGCCCCCCCGGAGGGTACAGATACGCAGTATTTT. Translation: CASTPAPPEGTDTQYF.